A selection of T cell receptor beta chains follows, all from one sample in a study of T cells in Graves' hyperthyroidism and ophthalmopathy. TCRdb processed the multiplex PCR reads anew with MiXCR; each CDR3 protein has one entry. The sample contains about 350,000 distinct CDR3 sequences, 18% of which appear only once. Sequencing was performed on blood. The receptors derive from a woman in her 40s with Graves' ophthalmopathy. The CDR3 runs from the conserved cysteine through the conserved F or W. A D gene is named only where the DNA matches it firmly. Not all rows give a size; the values are once, few, many and, for expanded clones, a class.

. | TRBJ1-1 | many | TRBV7-9 | CASSLAGGDEAFF | TGTGCCAGCAGCTTAGCGGGAGGAGATGAAGCTTTCTTT
. | TRBJ2-7 | many | TRBV28 | CASSLETADYEQYF | TGTGCCAGCAGTTTAGAAACCGCCGACTACGAGCAGTACTTC
. | TRBJ2-5 | many | TRBV6-5 | CASRVLVPETQYF | TGTGCCAGCAGGGTACTAGTTCCCGAGACCCAGTACTTC
TRBD1 | TRBJ2-5 | many | TRBV6-2/TRBV6-3 | CASSYSGQGAKETQYF | TGTGCCAGCAGTTACTCCGGACAGGGGGCTAAAGAGACCCAGTACTTC
. | TRBJ1-1 | many | TRBV6-5 | CASTPGLNTEAFF | TGTGCCAGCACCCCCGGTTTGAACACTGAAGCTTTCTTT
TRBD1 | TRBJ1-5 | many | TRBV6-6 | CASSFDRGRGGLRQPQHF | TGTGCCAGCAGCTTCGACAGGGGTCGGGGAGGGCTCCGTCAGCCCCAGCATTTT
. | TRBJ1-2 | many | TRBV7-2 | CASSLAPSNYGYTF | TGTGCCAGCAGCTTAGCCCCCTCTAACTATGGCTACACCTTC
. | TRBJ2-7 | many | TRBV6-5 | CASSYGSIPYEQYF | TGTGCCAGCAGTTACGGGTCGATCCCCTACGAGCAGTACTTC
. | TRBJ1-1 | many | TRBV2 | CARNPLEMNTEAFF | TGTGCCAGGAACCCCCTCGAAATGAACACTGAAGCTTTCTTT
. | TRBJ1-5 | many | TRBV5-6 | CASSIRVGGGNQPQHF | TGTGCCAGCAGCATAAGAGTCGGCGGTGGCAATCAGCCCCAGCATTTT
. | TRBJ2-7 | . | TRBV4-1 | CASSQPGRDRSYEQYF | TGCGCCAGCAGCCAACCTGGCCGGGACCGGTCCTACGAGCAGTACTTC
. | TRBJ2-3 | many | TRBV28 | CASSFSLAPQYF | TGTGCCAGCAGTTTCTCACTAGCCCCGCAGTATTTT
. | TRBJ2-5 | many | TRBV11-2 | CASSLESGGRAETQYF | TGTGCCAGCAGCTTAGAGTCAGGAGGGCGGGCAGAGACCCAGTACTTC
. | TRBJ2-2 | many | TRBV28 | CASTLSGQNTGELFF | TGTGCCAGCACCCTTAGCGGTCAGAACACCGGGGAGCTGTTTTTT